These T cell receptor beta chains were read from a single sample in a study of T-cell reconstitution after alpha-beta-depleted transplantation in children. TCRdb re-analysed the PCR reads in MiXCR, keeping a single row per CDR3 protein. Seen here are some 450,000 distinct CDR3 sequences, over 40% observed once, and the top ten hold roughly a quarter. The sample here was PBMCs, taken before TCRalphabeta/CD19-depleted stem cell transplant. The receptors stem from a girl under 10 years old with aplastic anemia, due to receive a stem cell transplant. CDR3s include the opening cysteine and the closing phenylalanine or tryptophan. The D gene is left open where the match is weak. Size is omitted from some rows. Given values are once, few, many or a class for expanded clones.

j_gene: TRBJ1-1
v_gene: TRBV5-1
abundance: -
d_gene: -
CDR3nt: TGCGCCAGCCGAAGTGGGGCAAACACTGAAGCTTTCTTT
CDR3aa: CASRSGANTEAFF

j_gene: TRBJ2-3
v_gene: TRBV12-3/TRBV12-4
abundance: -
d_gene: TRBD2
CDR3nt: TGTGCCAGCAGTCCACTAGCGGTACTTAGCACAGATACGCAGTATTTT
CDR3aa: CASSPLAVLSTDTQYF

j_gene: TRBJ2-1
v_gene: TRBV12-3/TRBV12-4
abundance: once
d_gene: TRBD2
CDR3nt: TGTGCCAGCACCGCGGGGGGCACCTACAATGAGCAGTTCTTC
CDR3aa: CASTAGGTYNEQFF

j_gene: TRBJ2-1
v_gene: TRBV20-1
abundance: many
d_gene: -
CDR3nt: TGCAGTGCTAGAGGCGGGACCCAATACAATGAGCAGTTCTTC
CDR3aa: CSARGGTQYNEQFF

j_gene: TRBJ2-5
v_gene: TRBV20-1
abundance: -
d_gene: -
CDR3nt: TGCAGTGCCGAACGAGGAGAGGAGACCCAGTACTTC
CDR3aa: CSAERGEETQYF

j_gene: TRBJ2-7
v_gene: TRBV7-2
abundance: many
d_gene: TRBD1
CDR3nt: TGTGCCAGCAGTCCCCTACATCCGACAGGGAGCTACGAGCAGTACTTC
CDR3aa: CASSPLHPTGSYEQYF

j_gene: TRBJ2-1
v_gene: TRBV7-2
abundance: -
d_gene: TRBD2
CDR3nt: TGTGCCAGCAGGACTAGCGGGGGAATCAATGAGCAGTTCTTC
CDR3aa: CASRTSGGINEQFF

j_gene: TRBJ1-1
v_gene: TRBV7-9
abundance: medium-sized
d_gene: -
CDR3nt: TGTGCCAGCAGCCTCCCTTCGGTCTCACCGGAAGCTTTCTTT
CDR3aa: CASSLPSVSPEAFF

j_gene: TRBJ1-2
v_gene: TRBV2
abundance: many
d_gene: -
CDR3nt: TGTGCCAGCCTGGCACCCAACTATGGCTACACCTTC
CDR3aa: CASLAPNYGYTF

j_gene: TRBJ2-1
v_gene: TRBV20-1
abundance: many
d_gene: TRBD2
CDR3nt: TGCAGTGCTAGAGAAGAGGCTAGCGGGGGCCCCTCCTACAATGAGCAGTTCTTC
CDR3aa: CSAREEASGGPSYNEQFF

j_gene: TRBJ2-3
v_gene: TRBV29-1
abundance: once
d_gene: -
CDR3nt: TGCAGCGTTGAGGTTGAGGGAGGACTCACAGATACGCAGTATTTT
CDR3aa: CSVEVEGGLTDTQYF

j_gene: TRBJ2-3
v_gene: TRBV14
abundance: once
d_gene: -
CDR3nt: TGTGCCAGCAGCCAAGATCGGGGGAGAATAGATACGCAGTATTTT
CDR3aa: CASSQDRGRIDTQYF

j_gene: TRBJ2-2
v_gene: TRBV29-1
abundance: many
d_gene: -
CDR3nt: TGCAGCGTTGAAGATCGGCGGGGGCGGTGGTCCGGGGAGCTGTTTTTT
CDR3aa: CSVEDRRGRWSGELFF

j_gene: TRBJ1-2
v_gene: TRBV29-1
abundance: many
d_gene: -
CDR3nt: TGCAGCGTTGATGAGGGGGGGCAGGGTGGCTACACCTTC
CDR3aa: CSVDEGGQGGYTF

j_gene: TRBJ2-7
v_gene: TRBV29-1
abundance: many
d_gene: -
CDR3nt: TGCAGCGTGGGCCCTTCCAGGGGTTCCTCCTACGAGCAGTACTTC
CDR3aa: CSVGPSRGSSYEQYF

j_gene: TRBJ2-1
v_gene: TRBV20-1
abundance: -
d_gene: -
CDR3nt: TGCAGTGCTTCGGACTCTTCCTCGTTGGGCGAGCAGCTCTTC
CDR3aa: CSASDSSSLGEQLF

j_gene: TRBJ2-2
v_gene: TRBV21-1
abundance: -
d_gene: -
CDR3nt: TGTGCCAGCAGCAAAGGCATAAGGGTTCCCGGGGAGCTGTTTTTT
CDR3aa: CASSKGIRVPGELFF

j_gene: TRBJ2-3
v_gene: TRBV7-9
abundance: few
d_gene: TRBD2
CDR3nt: TGTGCCAGCAGCGCCGGGACTAGCGGGAGGGCCACAGATACGCAGTATTTT
CDR3aa: CASSAGTSGRATDTQYF

j_gene: TRBJ2-7
v_gene: TRBV12-3/TRBV12-4
abundance: many
d_gene: TRBD1
CDR3nt: TGTGCCAGCAGTGAACAGGGGGCGAGGTCCTACGAGCAGTACTTC
CDR3aa: CASSEQGARSYEQYF

j_gene: TRBJ1-2
v_gene: TRBV4-2
abundance: -
d_gene: -
CDR3nt: TGTGCCAGCAGCCATCTCCCGGGACCCTCAGGGAGCTACACCTTC
CDR3aa: CASSHLPGPSGSYTF

j_gene: TRBJ2-1
v_gene: TRBV7-9
abundance: many
d_gene: -
CDR3nt: TGTGCCAGCGGGAGCTCCTACAATGAGCAGTTCTTC
CDR3aa: CASGSSYNEQFF

j_gene: TRBJ2-3
v_gene: TRBV20-1
abundance: many
d_gene: TRBD2
CDR3nt: TGCAGTGCTATGTCGGGAGGCGGCGGGAGGGCCTCAGGCACAGATACGCAGTATTTT
CDR3aa: CSAMSGGGGRASGTDTQYF

j_gene: TRBJ2-1
v_gene: TRBV29-1
abundance: few
d_gene: TRBD1
CDR3nt: TGCAGCGTCTCGGCGGGACAGGGGGCTCGGGAGCAGTTCTTC
CDR3aa: CSVSAGQGAREQFF

j_gene: TRBJ2-1
v_gene: TRBV6-2/TRBV6-3
abundance: -
d_gene: TRBD2
CDR3nt: TGTGCCAGCAGTTCACAGACTAGCGGGAGTAGGTTTGAGCAGTTCTTC
CDR3aa: CASSSQTSGSRFEQFF

j_gene: TRBJ2-1
v_gene: TRBV7-6
abundance: many
d_gene: TRBD1
CDR3nt: TGTGCCAGCAGCCTGACAGGGGACAATGAGCAGTTCTTC
CDR3aa: CASSLTGDNEQFF

j_gene: TRBJ2-1
v_gene: TRBV9
abundance: few
d_gene: -
CDR3nt: TGTGCCAGCAGCGTTAGCGGATTCTCCTACAATGAGCAGTTCTTC
CDR3aa: CASSVSGFSYNEQFF

j_gene: TRBJ2-7
v_gene: TRBV12-3/TRBV12-4
abundance: few
d_gene: -
CDR3nt: TGTGCCAGCAGTTTTACCGGGGGAGCCTACGAGCAGTACTTC
CDR3aa: CASSFTGGAYEQYF

j_gene: TRBJ2-6
v_gene: TRBV29-1
abundance: -
d_gene: -
CDR3nt: TGCAGCGTCGCCTCCAGGGGGGCTGGGGCCAACGTCCTGACTTTC
CDR3aa: CSVASRGAGANVLTF

j_gene: TRBJ2-7
v_gene: TRBV7-9
abundance: many
d_gene: -
CDR3nt: TGTGCCAGCAGCCGGTTTGGGGGGGCGGCCGAGCAGTACTTC
CDR3aa: CASSRFGGAAEQYF

j_gene: TRBJ1-2
v_gene: TRBV5-6
abundance: -
d_gene: -
CDR3nt: TGTGCCAGCAGCCTACCAGGCTCTACCTCTAACTATGGCTACACCTTC
CDR3aa: CASSLPGSTSNYGYTF

j_gene: TRBJ2-7
v_gene: TRBV28
abundance: -
d_gene: -
CDR3nt: TGTGCCAGCAGTTACGCCGGGACTGTCTACTCCTACGAGCAGTACTTC
CDR3aa: CASSYAGTVYSYEQYF

j_gene: TRBJ2-1
v_gene: TRBV7-6
abundance: -
d_gene: TRBD2
CDR3nt: TGTGCCAGCAGCGATGGGACTAGCAGCTACAATGAGCAGTTCTTC
CDR3aa: CASSDGTSSYNEQFF

j_gene: TRBJ2-3
v_gene: TRBV11-2
abundance: few
d_gene: -
CDR3nt: TGTGCCAGCAGCCTTTCCCGGGTCTCAGGTTTGGGTACGCAGTATTTT
CDR3aa: CASSLSRVSGLGTQYF

j_gene: TRBJ2-1
v_gene: TRBV28
abundance: -
d_gene: TRBD2
CDR3nt: TGTGCCAGCAGTTCGCAGACTAGCGGGAGGGCCCATGAGCAGTTCTTC
CDR3aa: CASSSQTSGRAHEQFF

j_gene: TRBJ2-1
v_gene: TRBV4-1
abundance: -
d_gene: TRBD1
CDR3nt: TGCGCCAGCAGCCAAGTCCCAGGGGGAGACTACAATGAGCAGTTCTTC
CDR3aa: CASSQVPGGDYNEQFF

j_gene: TRBJ2-7
v_gene: TRBV6-5
abundance: few
d_gene: -
CDR3nt: TGTGCCAGCAGTTACTCAGGGGTGTGGGGCTCCTACGAGCAGTACTTC
CDR3aa: CASSYSGVWGSYEQYF

j_gene: TRBJ2-7
v_gene: TRBV14
abundance: -
d_gene: TRBD1
CDR3nt: TGTGCCAGCAGCCAAACCGGGACAGCGACCTACGAGCAGTACTTC
CDR3aa: CASSQTGTATYEQYF

j_gene: TRBJ2-1
v_gene: TRBV6-2/TRBV6-3
abundance: few
d_gene: TRBD2
CDR3nt: TGTGCCAGCAGTCGGGGGACTAGCGGAGGGGAGAATGAGCAGTTCTTC
CDR3aa: CASSRGTSGGENEQFF

j_gene: TRBJ2-3
v_gene: TRBV20-1
abundance: many
d_gene: TRBD2
CDR3nt: TGCAGTGCTGGGAGGACTAGCGCTTCCACAGATACGCAGTATTTT
CDR3aa: CSAGRTSASTDTQYF

j_gene: TRBJ2-3
v_gene: TRBV28
abundance: -
d_gene: -
CDR3nt: TGTGCCAGCAGTTTAGGGATGAGGGGCACAGATACGCAGTATTTT
CDR3aa: CASSLGMRGTDTQYF

j_gene: TRBJ1-4
v_gene: TRBV6-1
abundance: many
d_gene: TRBD1
CDR3nt: TGTGCCAGCAGTCGGGACAGCCTTAATGAAAAACTGTTTTTT
CDR3aa: CASSRDSLNEKLFF

j_gene: TRBJ2-3
v_gene: TRBV20-1
abundance: many
d_gene: -
CDR3nt: TGCAGTGCTAGAGTGTGGGTTGGGCTGACAGATACGCAGTATTTT
CDR3aa: CSARVWVGLTDTQYF

j_gene: TRBJ2-1
v_gene: TRBV20-1
abundance: many
d_gene: -
CDR3nt: TGCAGTGCTAGAGATCGGTTCAGGGTCGATGAGCAGTTCTTC
CDR3aa: CSARDRFRVDEQFF

j_gene: TRBJ2-7
v_gene: TRBV5-1
abundance: once
d_gene: TRBD2
CDR3nt: TGCGCCAGCAGCCCCCGGGTAGCGGGACCGGACAACGAGCAGTACTTC
CDR3aa: CASSPRVAGPDNEQYF

j_gene: TRBJ2-7
v_gene: TRBV20-1
abundance: -
d_gene: TRBD1
CDR3nt: TGCAGTCCTAAGAGGGACAGGGCCTACGAGCAGTACTTC
CDR3aa: CSPKRDRAYEQYF

j_gene: TRBJ2-3
v_gene: TRBV4-1
abundance: -
d_gene: -
CDR3nt: TGCGCCAGCAGCCAAGGGAAGATCCGGGCCTCAGACACAGATACGCAGTATTTT
CDR3aa: CASSQGKIRASDTDTQYF

j_gene: TRBJ2-1
v_gene: TRBV14
abundance: few
d_gene: TRBD2
CDR3nt: TGTGCCAGCAGCCCAATATTGACTAGCGGGAGACGGAATGAGCAGTTCTTC
CDR3aa: CASSPILTSGRRNEQFF

j_gene: TRBJ2-1
v_gene: TRBV29-1
abundance: -
d_gene: TRBD2
CDR3nt: TGCAGCGTTGAGTCGCTAGCGGGGGGGCTAATCAATGAGCAGTTCTTC
CDR3aa: CSVESLAGGLINEQFF

j_gene: TRBJ2-7
v_gene: TRBV7-9
abundance: -
d_gene: -
CDR3nt: TGTGCCAGCAGCTTAGCCCCTACGGTGACTTACGAGCAGTACTTC
CDR3aa: CASSLAPTVTYEQYF

j_gene: TRBJ2-1
v_gene: TRBV30
abundance: -
d_gene: TRBD2
CDR3nt: TGTGCCTGGACCCTGCTGACTAGCGTACACAATGAGCAGTTCTTC
CDR3aa: CAWTLLTSVHNEQFF

j_gene: TRBJ1-3
v_gene: TRBV29-1
abundance: -
d_gene: -
CDR3nt: TGCAGCGTTCCGCTCACCTTCCGACCTGGAAACACCATATATTTT
CDR3aa: CSVPLTFRPGNTIYF

j_gene: TRBJ2-7
v_gene: TRBV28
abundance: medium-sized
d_gene: -
CDR3nt: TGTGCCAGCAGCCCCACAGGGGTGGGAGGCGAGCAGTACTTC
CDR3aa: CASSPTGVGGEQYF